This paragraph covers one T cell receptor (beta chain) sequence. Its antigen is still unknown. These data come from a study of shared clonotypes between healthy human individuals. Study conclusions and caveats: Generally, estimated richness proved larger in naive subsets than it did in memory subsets.

Positively selected for CCR7, the CD45RO-negative cells used as naive CD8 cells excluded terminally differentiated effector memory CD45RA+ cells. Germline V gene data show CDR1 as SNHLY and CDR2 as FYNNEI. CDR3 length: 15 amino acids. Trimming removed 2 bases at V and 4 bases at J, with 14 bases between. Several immunoSEQ 96-well plates shared each subset's DNA, each plate a replicate. Each sorted subset replicate got 200 ng genomic DNA, about 33,000 genomes. Libraries were prepared by immunoSEQ multiplex PCR; TCRdb keeps only in-frame clonotypes and omits some of them. The repertoire holds about 2.2 million clones, with under 95% as singletons.

The chain has TRBV2 and TRBJ1-2; no firm D call. Sequenced: naive CD8+ T cells from PBMCs. The origin of this receptor is a man between 18 and 29 years old in good health. Some clones in this sample may be carry-over from other donors' samples. The CDR3 sequence is CASSERSAAFYGYTF. For the CDR3, the DNA is TGTGCCAGCAGTGAAAGATCGGCAGCCTTCTATGGCTACACCTTC.